Below, 19 T cell receptor beta chains from the same sample are listed, as sequenced in a study of early T cells in non-severe SARS-CoV-2 infection. A single record per CDR3 protein comes from TCRdb applying MiXCR to the 5' RACE reads. Of some 30,000 distinct CDR3 sequences in the sample, 4.5% to 5% were seen once. Sequenced: whole blood. The receptors derive from an adult who was a healthcare worker with PCR-confirmed SARS-CoV-2 infection or an uninfected control (not recorded which).

The table lists this clonotype with many counts. The chain recombines TRBV9 with TRBJ1-2; tentatively, D is TRBD1 (5 bases). The length of the CDR3 is 13 residues. V lost 3 bases and J lost 3, with 9 bases in between. Germline V CDR1 and CDR2: SGDLS, YYNGEE. CDR3 in amino acids: CASSALGDYGYTF. The CDR3 DNA sequence: TGTGCCAGCAGCGCGTTGGGGGACTATGGCTACACCTTC.

This clonotype has more than one count but fewer than ten. This chain joins TRBV13 and TRBJ1-6; 9 bases are a match to TRBD1. Germline CDR1 and CDR2: PRHDT and FYEKMQ (reference sequence). The CDR3 extends over 14 amino acids. V shed 5 bases and J 10 bases; nucleotides not matched to a gene: 6. The CDR3 sequence is CASSTRQGVSPLHF. The CDR3 nucleotides read TGTGCCAGCAGCACTAGACAGGGGGTGTCACCCCTCCACTTT.

This clonotype was counted only a few times. This chain joins TRBV6-4 and TRBJ2-1, with no clear D. Germline V lookup: CDR1 MRHNA, CDR2 SNTAGT. CDR3 length: 15 residues. V was cut by 0 bases and J by 4 bases, with 10 bases left in between. The DNA of the CDR3 is TGTGCCAGCAGTGACTCGATAGGTTCTTACAATGAGCAGTTCTTC. This sequence encodes CASSDSIGSYNEQFF.

This clonotype has just a few counts. The gene calls are TRBV19 and TRBJ2-3; a possible D gene is TRBD1 (5 bases). Trimming removed 3 bases from V and 2 bases from J, with 9 bases in between. In germline, CDR1 is LNHDA, CDR2 SQIVND (reference sequence). This CDR3 is built from 14 residues. The CDR3 protein is CASSIRQNTDTQYF. CDR3 DNA: TGTGCCAGTAGTATTCGACAGAACACAGATACGCAGTATTTT.

This clonotype was counted many times. V usage is TRBV5-1 and J usage is TRBJ1-5; 9 bases fit TRBD1. Germline loops: CDR1 SGHRS, CDR2 YFSETQ. The CDR3 totals 15 residues. V lost 3 bases and J lost 2; bases outside the gene matches: 3. The CDR3, as DNA: TGCGCCAGCAGCTCGGGACAGGGCCGCAATCAGCCCCAGCATTTT. Encoded protein: CASSSGQGRNQPQHF.

This clonotype was observed many times. This chain links TRBV28 with TRBJ1-1, with D uncertain. Trimming took off 2 bases at V and 0 bases at J, with 16 bases between the two ends. The CDR3 is 17 residues long. From germline, CDR1 is MDHEN and CDR2 SYDVKM. CDR3 sequence: CASSLLSLAVLNTEAFF. The CDR3 nucleotides read TGTGCCAGCAGTTTACTTTCGCTGGCAGTCCTGAACACTGAAGCTTTCTTT.

This clonotype was observed many times. The J gene is TRBJ2-7, the V gene TRBV6-6; no clear D. The ends were cut back, 5 bases at V and 0 bases at J, with 5 bases in the middle. CDR1 and CDR2 from the germline V gene are MNHNY and SVGAGI (reference sequence). There are 12 residues in the CDR3. Written as DNA, the CDR3 is TGTGCCAGCAGTCCTAGCTCCTACGAGCAGTACTTC. Protein product: CASSPSSYEQYF.

This clonotype was seen ten or more times. V is TRBV5-1 and J is TRBJ1-1; no reliable D call. Germline CDR1 is SGHRS and CDR2 is YFSETQ. There are 14 residues in the CDR3. Trimming took 0 bases from V and 1 from J, leaving 7 bases between them. The CDR3 is CASSLVFRNTEAFF. The DNA for the CDR3 is TGCGCCAGCAGCTTGGTATTTAGGAACACTGAAGCTTTCTTT.

This clonotype was seen a handful of times. J is TRBJ2-2 and V is TRBV19; TRBD2 might be the D (5 bases). CDR3 length: 14 residues. Germline lookup yields CDR1 LNHDA and CDR2 SQIVND (reference sequence). With 10 bases removed from V and 4 bases from J, the gap between germline ends came to 16 bases. CDR3 nucleotide sequence: TGTGCCACCCCTCGTCGGGGAGTCACCGGGGAGCTGTTTTTT. Translated, it gives CATPRRGVTGELFF.

This clonotype was observed many times. The gene calls are TRBV7-8 and TRBJ2-6; unclear D gene. Germline CDR1 reads SGHVS; CDR2 reads FQNEAQ. V was shortened by 8 bases and J by 0 bases, with 14 bases between the two germline ends. This CDR3 region has 16 residues. CDR3 protein: CASGPLIGSGANVLTF. The CDR3 DNA is TGTGCCAGCGGTCCCCTTATCGGCTCTGGGGCCAACGTCCTGACTTTC.

CDR3: CASSRTGDLPAKNIQYF. The CDR3, as DNA: TGTGCCAGTAGCAGGACAGGGGACCTCCCGGCCAAAAACATTCAGTACTTC. J is TRBJ2-4 and V is TRBV19, with 9 bases matching TRBD1. Germline V gene sequence: CDR1 LNHDA, CDR2 SQIVND (reference sequence). The V segment lost 6 bases and the J segment 1 base; nucleotides outside the gene matches: 10. This CDR3 is 17 amino acids long. Full variable domain (outside the CDR3, taken from reference TRBV19 and TRBJ2-4): DGGITQSPKYLFRKEGQNVTLSCEQNLNHDAMYWYRQDPGQGLRLIYYSQIVNDFQKGDIAEGYSVSREKKESFPLTVTSAQKNPTAFYLCASSRTGDLPAKNIQYFGAGTRLSVL.

In its sample, this clonotype was seen many times. The gene calls are TRBV28 and TRBJ1-2; no clear D. CDR3 length: 13 residues. CDR1 is MDHEN and CDR2 is SYDVKM in the germline V gene. V was trimmed by 6 bases and J by 8 bases, leaving 16 bases between them. The CDR3 here is CASSPDNLEGYTF. The DNA of the CDR3 is TGTGCCAGCAGCCCCGACAATCTGGAGGGCTACACCTTC.

The chain joins TRBV6-6 to TRBJ2-2; possible D gene TRBD2, 5 bases. Trimming removed 7 bases from V and 5 bases from J, with 14 bases in between. Per germline, CDR1 MNHNY and CDR2 SVGAGI (reference sequence). CDR3 length: 14 residues. Here the CDR3 DNA reads TGTGCCAGCAAAGCGGAGAGACTAACCGGGGAGCTGTTTTTT. Amino acid sequence: CASKAERLTGELFF.

This clonotype was detected a few times. The chain combines TRBV2 with TRBJ1-5; no firm D call. This CDR3 region has 12 residues. V was shortened by 8 bases and J by 0 bases, with 5 bases between the two germline ends. Germline-derived CDR1 and CDR2 are SNHLY and FYNNEI. CDR3 sequence: CASGYSNQPQHF. CDR3 DNA: TGTGCCAGCGGGTATAGCAATCAGCCCCAGCATTTT.

This clonotype showed up just a few times. This chain uses TRBV29-1 with TRBJ1-2, with 7 positions matching TRBD1. V lost 5 bases and J lost 4; bases outside the gene matches: 4. Germline V CDR1 and CDR2: SQVTM, ANQGSEA. The CDR3 totals 12 residues. The CDR3 loop is CSVLQGSYGYTF. CDR3 bases: TGCAGCGTTTTACAGGGGAGCTATGGCTACACCTTC.

In this sample, this clonotype turned up many times. The V and J genes are TRBV11-2 and TRBJ2-2, with 10 bases lining up with TRBD2. CDR1 and CDR2 from the germline V gene are SGHAT and FQNNGV. This CDR3 has 15 residues. V trimming: 5 bases; J trimming: 4 bases; junction bases outside the gene matches: 4. The CDR3 protein is CASSEGLALTGELFF. The CDR3 DNA follows: TGTGCCAGCAGCGAGGGACTAGCGCTCACCGGGGAGCTGTTTTTT.

Details on this clonotype: At one end the junction does not follow the germline gene, possibly because of a read error. This chain joins TRBV7-6 and TRBJ2-3; tentatively, D is TRBD1 or TRBD2 (6 bases each). The CDR3 has 16 residues. Germline V gene sequence: CDR1 SGHVS, CDR2 FNYEAQ. CDR3 nucleotides: TGTACCAGCAGCTTAGGGACTCTTAAACAGGGAGATACGCAGTATTTT. This encodes CTSSLGTLKQGDTQYF.

This clonotype showed up many times. The chain is built from TRBV6-2 or TRBV6-3 and TRBJ2-6; maybe TRBD2 (5 bases). The CDR3 length is 13 residues. Germline CDR1 is MNHEY and CDR2 is SVGEGT. Written as DNA, the CDR3 is TGTGGGACTCGGCCCTCTGGGGCCAACGTCCTGACTTTC. It translates to CGTRPSGANVLTF.

J is TRBJ1-4 and V is TRBV5-5; the D is unclear. V gave up 4 bases and J gave up 9 bases, with 19 bases separating them. Germline V CDR1 and CDR2: SGHKS, YYEKEE (reference sequence). The CDR3 spans 15 residues. This CDR3 reads CASSLNRDPRQKLFF. The CDR3 DNA reads as TGTGCCAGCAGCCTGAATCGTGACCCGCGGCAAAAACTGTTTTTT.